One and the same sample provided the 26 T cell receptor beta chains below, sequenced in a study of response to subunit inactivated influenza vaccine. TCRdb reprocessed the RT-PCR reads via MiXCR and lists one record per CDR3 protein. Here the sample spans 550,000 to 800,000 distinct CDR3 sequences, approximately 13% being singletons. The input for sequencing was PBMCs from blood, taken 14 days before vaccination. The receptors were gathered from a man in his fifties who received an inactivated influenza vaccine.

The chain links TRBV12-3 or TRBV12-4 to TRBJ2-2; no clear D. V was clipped by 5 bases and J by 1 base, with 14 bases between them. This CDR3 is 16 amino acids long. The chain's CDR3 is CASSPHGRLNTGELFF. DNA for the CDR3: TGTGCCAGCAGTCCCCATGGGCGGCTGAACACCGGGGAGCTGTTTTTT.

This chain connects TRBV9 to TRBJ1-1, with 8 nucleotides matching TRBD1. The V and J ends lost 0 bases and 6 bases, in that order; junction bases with no gene match: 7. The CDR3 is 15 amino acids. Germline assignment: CDR1 SGDLS and CDR2 YYNGEE. CDR3 region: CASSVVWGTGAEAFF. CDR3 coding DNA: TGTGCCAGCAGCGTAGTGTGGGGGACAGGCGCTGAAGCTTTCTTT.

This clonotype appeared many times. The chain joins TRBV5-6 to TRBJ2-1; D remains unclear. V dropped 0 bases and J dropped 3 bases, with 7 bases sitting between them. The CDR3 is made up of 14 amino acids. Germline CDR1 reads SGHDT; CDR2 reads YYEEEE. The CDR3 sequence: CASSLAGIYNEQFF. CDR3 DNA: TGTGCCAGCAGCTTGGCAGGAATCTACAATGAGCAGTTCTTC.

The rearrangement joins TRBV9 to TRBJ1-1; 9 bases match TRBD1. CDR3 length: 15 residues. Looked up from germline, CDR1 is SGDLS and CDR2 is YYNGEE. Trimming at V came to 3 bases and at J to 3 bases, leaving 6 bases not matched to a gene. The CDR3 here is CASSATGGADTEAFF. CDR3 coding DNA: TGTGCCAGCAGCGCCACAGGGGGCGCGGACACTGAAGCTTTCTTT. The whole variable domain, remainder taken from reference TRBV9 and TRBJ1-1, is DSGVTQTPKHLITATGQRVTLRCSPRSGDLSVYWYQQSLDQGLQFLIQYYNGEERAKGNILERFSAQQFPDLHSELNLSSLELGDSALYFCASSATGGADTEAFFGQGTRLTVV.

The chain couples TRBV27 to TRBJ1-6; D possibly corresponds to TRBD1 (5 bases). The germline V gene encodes CDR1 MNHEY and CDR2 SMNVEV (reference sequence). The CDR3 covers 15 residues. The V gene lost 1 base and the J gene lost 6 bases, with 10 bases spanning the gap. Here the CDR3 reads CASSLFGAANSPLHF. The DNA of the CDR3 is TGTGCCAGCAGTTTATTCGGGGCAGCTAATTCACCCCTCCACTTT.

This clonotype has just a few counts. V gene TRBV20-1 combines with J gene TRBJ2-5, with 8 positions matching TRBD2. The CDR3 spans 12 residues. V lost 3 bases, J lost 5 bases, and 2 bases stayed unmatched. Germline CDR1 DFQATT, CDR2 SNEGSKA (reference sequence). The DNA of the CDR3 is TGCAGTGCTAGCGGGAGGGCGGAGACCCAGTACTTC. Protein sequence: CSASGRAETQYF.

The chain is built from TRBV4-3 and TRBJ2-7; tentative D call: TRBD2 (6 bases). V dropped 3 bases and J dropped 2 bases, with 11 bases sitting between them. This CDR3 contains 14 residues. From germline, CDR1 is LGHNA and CDR2 YSLEER. The CDR3 DNA follows: TGCGCCAGCAGCCAGTGGGCGGGACCCTACGAGCAGTACTTC. Translation gives CASSQWAGPYEQYF.

This clonotype was counted many times. The chain combines TRBV9 with TRBJ2-3, with TRBD2 matching over 8 bases. The CDR3 runs to 15 residues. Germline CDR1 SGDLS, CDR2 YYNGEE. Trimming removed 6 bases from V and 2 bases from J; junction bases left unmatched: 8. CDR3 sequence: CASNREGRDTDTQYF. Here the CDR3 DNA reads TGTGCCAGCAACCGGGAGGGCAGGGACACAGATACGCAGTATTTT.

This chain links TRBV5-1 with TRBJ2-2, with TRBD2 identical over 12 bases. This CDR3 comprises 16 residues. Germline V lookup: CDR1 SGHRS, CDR2 YFSETQ. V shed 0 bases and J 6 bases; nucleotides not matched to a gene: 3. CDR3 DNA: TGCGCCAGCAGCTTGGGACTAGCGGGAGTCCCCGGGGAGCTGTTTTTT. It encodes CASSLGLAGVPGELFF.

This clonotype was detected only a few times. The chain recombines TRBV14 with TRBJ2-1, with 7 bases aligning to TRBD2. Germline V gene lookup returns CDR1 SGHDN and CDR2 FVKESK. The CDR3 consists of 15 residues. V gave up 4 bases and J gave up 10 bases; unmatched junction bases: 13. The CDR3 DNA sequence: TGTGCCAGCAGCCCTCCGGGACTACCCCCCTCCGAGCAGTTCTTC. Its protein product is CASSPPGLPPSEQFF.

This clonotype occurred a few times. The chain couples TRBV12-3 or TRBV12-4 to TRBJ2-3; possible D gene TRBD1, 6 bases. The CDR3 sequence is 14 residues long. The V gene lost 5 bases and the J gene lost 2 bases, with 11 bases spanning the gap. CDR3: CASSQGHNTDTQYF. CDR3 bases: TGTGCCAGCAGTCAGGGACATAACACAGATACGCAGTATTTT.

This clonotype was found many times. V usage is TRBV25-1 and J usage is TRBJ1-4, with TRBD1 matching over 8 bases. Germline CDR1 reads MGHDK; CDR2 reads SYGVNS. The junction had 4 bases not matched to a gene; V was cut back by 5 bases and J by 5 bases. This CDR3 comprises 14 residues. CDR3 region: CASSPRQGNEKLFF. The CDR3 DNA reads as TGTGCCAGCAGTCCCCGACAGGGGAATGAAAAACTGTTTTTT.

This clonotype occurred a few times. The rearrangement joins TRBV7-2 to TRBJ1-2, with 7 positions matching TRBD1. Germline assignment: CDR1 SGHTA and CDR2 FQGNSA. V shed 5 bases, J shed 5 bases, and the junction held 8 bases outside the gene matches. The CDR3 sequence is 14 residues long. The CDR3 sequence: CASSTGDRLYGYTF. The CDR3 nucleotides are TGTGCCAGCAGCACCGGGGACAGACTTTATGGCTACACCTTC.

This clonotype was counted a few times. J is TRBJ2-7 and V is TRBV20-1, with a possible D match to TRBD1 (6 bases). Deletions cut 5 bases from V and 0 bases from J, with 11 bases between. Germline-derived CDR1 and CDR2 are DFQATT and SNEGSKA (reference sequence). CDR3 size: 13 residues. The CDR3 reads CSAGRQDSYEQYF. CDR3 in DNA: TGCAGTGCTGGTAGACAGGACTCCTACGAGCAGTACTTC.

This clonotype was counted at least ten times. V and J are TRBV20-1 and TRBJ2-3; the D gene is possibly TRBD1 (6 bases). Trimming pared 4 bases from V and 3 bases from J, leaving 8 bases between. The CDR3 length is 12 residues. Germline CDR1 and CDR2: DFQATT and SNEGSKA (reference sequence). The CDR3 region is CSATQGTDTQYF. DNA for the CDR3: TGCAGTGCTACGCAGGGGACAGATACGCAGTATTTT.

This clonotype occurred a few times. The chain carries TRBV5-1 and TRBJ2-5; D is ambiguous. This CDR3 spans 14 amino acids. V gave up 3 bases and J gave up 3 bases, with 12 bases separating them. CDR1 and CDR2 from the germline V gene are SGHRS and YFSETQ. The CDR3 loop is CASSWSTKEETQYF. The CDR3 nucleotides are TGCGCCAGCAGCTGGTCAACAAAAGAAGAGACCCAGTACTTC.

V gene TRBV15 combines with J gene TRBJ2-2; D is possibly TRBD1 (7 bases). CDR3 length: 15 residues. V was pared by 0 bases and J by 5 bases, with 10 bases between. CDR1 is LNHNV, CDR2 YYDKDF, per germline (reference sequence). This chain's CDR3 is CATSRDRGTTGELFF. The DNA of the CDR3 is TGTGCCACCAGCAGAGACAGGGGGACTACCGGGGAGCTGTTTTTT.

This clonotype was seen a few times. The chain joins TRBV2 to TRBJ2-7; D is unclear. V shed 4 bases and J shed 1 base, with 8 bases lying between them. This CDR3 has 13 amino acids. The V gene's germline CDR1 is SNHLY and CDR2 FYNNEI. CDR3 region: CASSAPHSYEQYF. The CDR3 coding sequence is TGTGCCAGCAGTGCTCCCCATTCCTACGAGCAGTACTTC.

This clonotype has more than one count but fewer than ten. V gene TRBV2 combines with J gene TRBJ2-6; no clear D gene. This CDR3 is 15 amino acids long. Trimming cost V 4 bases and J 0 bases, with 7 bases left between them. CDR1 and CDR2 (germline): SNHLY, FYNNEI. The CDR3 DNA reads as TGTGCCAGCAGTGGAGCTGGCTCTGGGGCCAACGTCCTGACTTTC. It specifies CASSGAGSGANVLTF.

The V and J genes are TRBV4-1 and TRBJ2-3, with a possible D match to TRBD1 (6 bases). Trimming stripped 0 bases from V and 0 bases from J, with 13 bases between. CDR3 length: 17 amino acids. From germline, CDR1 is MGHRA and CDR2 YSYEKL. CDR3 coding DNA: TGCGCCAGCAGCCAAGAAGACAGGTCCTCTAGCACAGATACGCAGTATTTT. It translates to CASSQEDRSSSTDTQYF.

V and J are TRBV29-1 and TRBJ1-1; 7 positions match TRBD1. Per germline, CDR1 SQVTM and CDR2 ANQGSEA. V shed 6 bases, J shed 1 base, and the junction held 8 bases outside the gene matches. The CDR3 spans 14 residues. CDR3 bases: TGCAGCGTCCGAACAGGGGACACGAACACTGAAGCTTTCTTT. Translating gives CSVRTGDTNTEAFF.

About this clonotype: Relative to the germline gene, one junction end is altered; a read error may explain this. The rearrangement joins TRBV4-3 to TRBJ2-1; D is perhaps TRBD2 (6 bases). Germline CDR1 and CDR2: LGHNA and YSLEER. The CDR3 runs 13 residues. In DNA, the CDR3 is TGCGCCAGCAGCCAAGAATTGTCGGGACTGCCCATCTTC. This encodes CASSQELSGLPIF.

V usage is TRBV5-1 and J usage is TRBJ2-3; 8 positions agree with TRBD2. Germline-derived CDR1 and CDR2 are SGHRS and YFSETQ. The ends lost 0 bases at V and 2 bases at J; junction bases unmatched: 8. This CDR3 has 17 residues. CDR3 coding DNA: TGCGCCAGCAGCTTGGACCCAGCGGGGGATCCCACAGATACGCAGTATTTT. This encodes CASSLDPAGDPTDTQYF.

This clonotype was seen a handful of times. This sequence joins TRBV18 and TRBJ2-1; D is uncertain. V shed 7 bases and J shed 6 bases, with 22 bases lying between them. Germline-derived CDR1 and CDR2 are KGHSH and LQKENI. CDR3 size: 16 residues. CDR3 amino acids: CASCLRESGLLNEQFF. DNA for the CDR3: TGTGCCAGCTGCCTCCGCGAATCGGGTTTGCTCAATGAGCAGTTCTTC.

This clonotype was detected only a few times. The rearrangement joins TRBV2 to TRBJ2-7, with D hard to call. The V gene's germline CDR1 is SNHLY and CDR2 FYNNEI. The V gene lost 3 bases and the J gene lost 0 bases, with 12 bases spanning the gap. The CDR3 covers 15 residues. CDR3 sequence: CASSERPRSSYEQYF. The DNA of the CDR3 is TGTGCCAGCAGTGAGAGACCGAGGAGCTCCTACGAGCAGTACTTC.

This clonotype showed up just a few times. This sequence joins TRBV11-2 and TRBJ2-2; D uncertain. The ends were cut back, 0 bases at V and 4 bases at J, with 6 bases in the middle. The length of the CDR3 is 14 residues. Germline V CDR1 and CDR2: SGHAT, FQNNGV. The CDR3: CASSLDRSTGELFF. The DNA of the CDR3 is TGTGCCAGCAGCTTAGATCGATCCACCGGGGAGCTGTTTTTT.